Below are 25 T cell receptor beta chains sequenced from a single sample in a study of chemoradiotherapy in HPV16-positive cancers. Only in-frame clones appear in the TCRdb table, and some are missing; sequencing was by immunoSEQ multiplex PCR. The table lists about 15,000 clones, about four fifths of them singletons. Sampling was done from a patient who underwent chemoradiotherapy. Source of these receptors: a human donor with HPV-associated anogenital cancer.

The V call is TRBV7-8, the J call TRBJ2-1; no reliable D call. Trimming pared 5 bases from V and 1 base from J, leaving 12 bases between. There are 15 residues in the CDR3. The V gene's germline CDR1 is SGHVS and CDR2 FQNEAQ. The CDR3 DNA follows: TGTGCCAGCAGCGCGCCTAGTGCTTCCTACAATGAGCAGTTCTTC. Translating it yields CASSAPSASYNEQFF.

CDR3 sequence reads: CASSLDGSGRDNEQFF. CDR3 nucleotides: TGCGCCAGCAGCTTGGATGGTAGCGGGAGGGACAATGAGCAGTTCTTC. The chain carries TRBV5-1 and TRBJ2-1; 11 nucleotides align to TRBD2. Germline V CDR1 and CDR2: SGHRS, YFSETQ. The CDR3 consists of 16 residues. With 0 bases clipped from V and 5 bases from J, the junction kept 4 bases outside the gene matches.

The gene calls are TRBV11-3 and TRBJ1-5, with no clear D. Trimming stripped 2 bases from V and 4 bases from J, with 6 bases between. Per the germline V gene, CDR1 is SGHNT and CDR2 is YENEEA. The CDR3 extends over 13 amino acids. The CDR3 loop reads CASSLNVNQPQHF. In DNA form, the CDR3 reads TGTGCCAGCAGCTTAAATGTAAATCAGCCCCAGCATTTT.

The V gene is TRBV6-1, the J gene TRBJ1-5; D not resolved. CDR1 is MNHNS and CDR2 is SASEGT in the germline V gene. Trimming removed 3 bases at V and 8 bases at J, with 8 bases between. The CDR3 extends over 12 amino acids. CDR3 DNA sequence: TGTGCCAGCAGTGACCCTAGTAAGCCCCAGCATTTT. This codes for CASSDPSKPQHF.

The J gene is TRBJ1-1, the V gene TRBV7-9; D gene uncertain. Germline V lookup: CDR1 SEHNR, CDR2 FQNEAQ (reference sequence). CDR3 length: 13 residues. V was clipped by 1 base and J by 7 bases, with 10 bases between them. CDR3 amino acids: CASSLGNRDEAFF. CDR3 sequence (DNA): TGTGCCAGCAGCTTAGGGAACAGAGATGAAGCTTTCTTT. Full variable domain (rest looked up from reference TRBV7-9 and TRBJ1-1): DTGVSQNPRHKITKRGQNVTFRCDPISEHNRLYWYRQTLGQGPEFLTYFQNEAQLEKSRLLSDRFSAERPKGSFSTLEIQRTEQGDSAMYLCASSLGNRDEAFFGQGTRLTVV.

This chain links TRBV28 with TRBJ1-1; D unresolved. This CDR3 comprises 12 residues. Germline V gene sequence: CDR1 MDHEN, CDR2 SYDVKM. Trimming pared 6 bases from V and 5 bases from J, leaving 10 bases between. The CDR3 loop is CASSLLGTEAFF. As DNA, the CDR3 is TGTGCCAGCAGCTTACTTGGTACTGAAGCTTTCTTT.

V usage is TRBV5-6 and J usage is TRBJ2-4; D is unresolved. The germline V gene encodes CDR1 SGHDT and CDR2 YYEEEE. V shed 4 bases and J shed 8 bases, with 13 bases lying between them. The CDR3 spans 13 residues. The CDR3 loop is CASSRTLRDIQYF. The CDR3 DNA is TGTGCCAGCAGCAGGACCCTAAGGGACATTCAGTACTTC. The full variable domain, with the rest looked up from reference TRBV5-6 and TRBJ2-4, is DAGVTQSPTHLIKTRGQQVTLRCSPKSGHDTVSWYQQALGQGPQFIFQYYEEEERQRGNFPDRFSGHQFPNYSSELNVNALLLGDSALYLCASSRTLRDIQYFGAGTRLSVL.

The chain combines TRBV11-2 with TRBJ2-2; 8 nucleotides agree with TRBD2. V was clipped by 0 bases and J by 4 bases; unmatched bases: 4. CDR1 SGHAT and CDR2 FQNNGV come from the germline V gene. This CDR3 region has 16 residues. CDR3 in amino acids: CASSLETSVSTGELFF. The CDR3 bases are TGTGCCAGCAGCTTAGAGACTAGCGTCTCCACCGGGGAGCTGTTTTTT.

This clone was observed a handful of times. The chain employs TRBV2 and TRBJ1-4, with unresolved D. CDR1 and CDR2 from the germline V gene are SNHLY and FYNNEI. V was clipped by 3 bases and J by 5 bases, with 10 bases between them. There are 14 residues in the CDR3. In DNA form, the CDR3 reads TGTGCCAGCAGTGAGGCCAGAGAGAATGAAAAACTGTTTTTT. This sequence encodes CASSEARENEKLFF.

The DNA of the CDR3 is TGTGCCTGGAGTGTACCAGGGGGGGACGAGCAGTACTTC. Its protein is CAWSVPGGDEQYF. The V and J genes are TRBV30 and TRBJ2-7, with D perhaps assigned TRBD1 or TRBD2 (7 bases each). CDR3 length: 13 amino acids. Germline V lookup: CDR1 GTSNPN, CDR2 SVGIG (reference sequence). V lost 0 bases and J lost 5, with 11 bases in between.

This rearrangement joins TRBV11-3 to TRBJ2-3; possibly TRBD1 or TRBD2 for D (5 bases each). CDR3 length: 16 amino acids. With 0 bases removed from V and 6 bases from J, the gap between germline ends came to 16 bases. Germline CDR1 is SGHNT and CDR2 is YENEEA. CDR3: CASSLDWDGRSDTQYF. The CDR3 bases are TGTGCCAGCAGCTTAGATTGGGACGGACGTTCTGATACGCAGTATTTT. The complete variable domain, with remaining parts taken from reference TRBV11-3 and TRBJ2-3, reads EAGVVQSPRYKIIEKKQPVAFWCNPISGHNTLYWYLQNLGQGPELLIRYENEEAVDDSQLPKDRFSAERLKGVDSTLKIQPAELGDSAVYLCASSLDWDGRSDTQYFGPGTRLTVL.

The chain links TRBV5-4 to TRBJ2-1; 7 nucleotides line up with TRBD2. The CDR3 consists of 14 residues. Germline V gene sequence: CDR1 SGHNT, CDR2 YYREEE (reference sequence). Trimming removed 2 bases from V and 7 bases from J; junction bases left unmatched: 6. The CDR3 loop is CASSLRGRQNEQFF. In DNA form, the CDR3 reads TGTGCCAGCAGCTTACGCGGGAGACAGAATGAGCAGTTCTTC.

The J gene is TRBJ1-1, the V gene TRBV13; D not certain. This CDR3 has 14 amino acids. V lost 3 bases and J 1 base, leaving 9 bases between the germline ends. The germline CDR1 and CDR2 sequences are PRHDT and FYEKMQ (reference sequence). The CDR3 DNA follows: TGTGCCAGCAGCTTTAGGACGGAGAACACTGAAGCTTTCTTT. The encoded protein is CASSFRTENTEAFF.

This clone has more than one count but fewer than ten. The rearrangement links TRBV15 to TRBJ2-1; 9 nucleotides agree with TRBD2. J lost 0 bases, V lost 8 bases, and 5 bases had no gene match. Germline V lookup: CDR1 LNHNV, CDR2 YYDKDF (reference sequence). The CDR3 extends over 15 amino acids. The CDR3 sequence: CATGGGRGSYNEQFF. In DNA, the CDR3 is TGTGCCACCGGCGGCGGGAGGGGCTCCTACAATGAGCAGTTCTTC.

The chain couples TRBV15 to TRBJ2-5, with 7 nucleotides matching TRBD2. Germline CDR1 and CDR2: LNHNV and YYDKDF (reference sequence). V trimming: 2 bases; J trimming: 1 base; junction bases outside the gene matches: 7. This CDR3 has 16 residues. The CDR3 DNA sequence: TGTGCCACCAGCAGAAGGGACCGGGAGGTCCAAGAGACCCAGTACTTC. Protein: CATSRRDREVQETQYF. The full variable domain, rest sourced from reference TRBV15 and TRBJ2-5, is DAMVIQNPRYQVTQFGKPVTLSCSQTLNHNVMYWYQQKSSQAPKLLFHYYDKDFNNEADTPDNFQSRRPNTSFCFLDIRSPGLGDTAMYLCATSRRDREVQETQYFGPGTRLLVL.

The V and J genes are TRBV25-1 and TRBJ1-2; D gene unclear. The V gene lost 4 bases and the J gene lost 5 bases, with 17 bases spanning the gap. The CDR3 runs to 15 residues. The germline V gene has CDR1 MGHDK and CDR2 SYGVNS. This CDR3 is CASSGRALRSYGYTF. Here the CDR3 DNA reads TGTGCCAGCAGTGGTCGAGCTTTGAGGAGTTATGGCTACACCTTC.

The V and J genes are TRBV11-3 and TRBJ2-7; 10 bases fit TRBD1. The germline gives CDR1 SGHNT, CDR2 YENEEA. V was pared by 5 bases and J by 6 bases, with 7 bases of the junction left unmatched. The CDR3 is made up of 14 amino acids. Written as DNA, the CDR3 is TGTGCCAGCAGCCCTAGGACAGGGGGTGGCGAGCAGTACTTC. Translating it yields CASSPRTGGGEQYF. Full variable domain (remainder filled in from reference TRBV11-3 and TRBJ2-7): EAGVVQSPRYKIIEKKQPVAFWCNPISGHNTLYWYLQNLGQGPELLIRYENEEAVDDSQLPKDRFSAERLKGVDSTLKIQPAELGDSAVYLCASSPRTGGGEQYFGPGTRLTVT.

The chain uses TRBV7-9 and TRBJ1-5; D gene uncertain. Germline assignment: CDR1 SEHNR and CDR2 FQNEAQ (reference sequence). The CDR3 sequence is 15 residues long. V lost 2 bases and J 4 bases, leaving 12 bases between the germline ends. As DNA, the CDR3 is TGTGCCAGCAGCTTATCCCGCCAGCTTAATCAGCCCCAGCATTTT. Protein sequence: CASSLSRQLNQPQHF.

To note about this clone: One end of the junction is discordant with germline, which a read error may explain. The chain couples TRBV7-7 to TRBJ2-5; a possible D gene is TRBD2 (5 bases). Per the germline V gene, CDR1 is SSHAT and CDR2 is FNYEAQ (reference sequence). This CDR3 is 14 amino acids long. CDR3 in amino acids: CASSFSLAQETQYF. The CDR3 bases are TGTGCTAGCAGCTTCAGCCTAGCCCAAGAGACCCAGTACTTC.

Here the CDR3 reads CASSKDIRTGFEDEQYF. CDR3 DNA: TGTGCCAGCAGCAAGGATATAAGGACAGGGTTCGAGGACGAGCAGTACTTC. The chain is built from TRBV21-1 and TRBJ2-5; TRBD1, the table's D call, was not compared with the DNA. TRBJ2-7 matches the DNA end more closely, so the J call is doubtful. TRBV21-1 counts as a pseudogene. The CDR3 contains 17 residues.

The V and J genes are TRBV25-1 and TRBJ1-4; 7 nucleotides match TRBD1. Per germline, CDR1 MGHDK and CDR2 SYGVNS. Trimming removed 7 bases from V and 5 bases from J; junction bases left unmatched: 4. This CDR3 is built from 13 residues. CDR3: CASMGQLNEKLFF. Here the CDR3 DNA reads TGTGCCAGCATGGGACAGCTCAATGAAAAACTGTTTTTT.

This rearrangement joins TRBV5-4 to TRBJ1-1, with unresolved D. CDR3 length equals 13 residues. V dropped 0 bases and J dropped 2 bases, with 5 bases sitting between them. CDR1 and CDR2 (germline): SGHNT, YYREEE (reference sequence). CDR3 in amino acids: CASSLETNTEAFF. In DNA, the CDR3 is TGTGCCAGCAGCTTGGAAACAAACACTGAAGCTTTCTTT.

This sequence joins TRBV19 and TRBJ2-3, with 7 nucleotides matching TRBD2. V shed 3 bases, J shed 1 base, and the junction held 16 bases outside the gene matches. This CDR3 spans 19 amino acids. Germline CDR1 LNHDA, CDR2 SQIVND (reference sequence). Written as DNA, the CDR3 is TGTGCCAGTAGTATGTATGCGGGAGCGGAGTCATGGGGCACAGATACGCAGTATTTT. Its protein product is CASSMYAGAESWGTDTQYF.

The rearrangement joins TRBV27 to TRBJ2-2; perhaps TRBD2 as D (5 bases). Germline V CDR1 and CDR2: MNHEY, SMNVEV (reference sequence). V was clipped by 5 bases and J by 6 bases, with 19 bases between them. This CDR3 spans 16 amino acids. The CDR3 bases are TGTGCCAGCAGTGTTATGGGCGGGTCCCGCCCCGGGGAGCTGTTTTTT. This sequence encodes CASSVMGGSRPGELFF.

The J gene is TRBJ2-7, the V gene TRBV5-1; D not certain. Germline CDR1 SGHRS, CDR2 YFSETQ. The CDR3 spans 15 residues. V was cut by 4 bases and J by 2 bases, with 16 bases left in between. CDR3: CASSPERSVTYEQYF. The CDR3 nucleotides are TGCGCCAGCAGCCCGGAACGGTCTGTTACCTACGAGCAGTACTTC.